A single sample gave rise to the 6 T cell receptor beta chains below, sequenced in a study of blood T cell repertoires in COVID-19. Data came from immunoSEQ multiplex PCR; TCRdb stores just in-frame clones and leaves some out. The sample consists of 250,000 to 400,000 clones, around 85% of them appearing once. Sequenced input: PBMCs or T cells enriched from blood (not recorded which). These receptors were collected from a young woman who had been exposed to COVID-19.

This rearrangement joins TRBV5-1 to TRBJ1-5; D not certain. This CDR3 spans 16 amino acids. Germline CDR1 and CDR2: SGHRS and YFSETQ. Trimming stripped 0 bases from V and 1 base from J, with 11 bases between. CDR3: CASSLETLGSNQPQHF. CDR3 coding DNA: TGCGCCAGCAGCTTGGAGACCCTCGGGAGCAATCAGCCCCAGCATTTT.

The V gene is TRBV20-1, the J gene TRBJ1-2, with a possible D match to TRBD1 (6 bases). The CDR3 extends over 15 amino acids. Trimming took 3 bases from V and 5 from J, leaving 19 bases between them. Germline V gene data show CDR1 as DFQATT and CDR2 as SNEGSKA (reference sequence). The CDR3 protein is CSASVYTGTNYGYTF. CDR3 in DNA: TGCAGTGCTAGTGTTTATACAGGGACGAATTATGGCTACACCTTC.

The chain has TRBV29-1 and TRBJ2-7, with D possibly matching TRBD2 (6 bases). Germline V lookup: CDR1 SQVTM, CDR2 ANQGSEA. V was cut by 4 bases and J by 0 bases, with 10 bases left in between. The CDR3 totals 13 residues. CDR3 amino acids: CSVVAGISYEQYF. In DNA, the CDR3 is TGCAGCGTTGTGGCGGGGATCTCCTACGAGCAGTACTTC.

The genes are TRBV18 and TRBJ1-5; unclear D gene. This CDR3 spans 16 amino acids. CDR1 KGHSH and CDR2 LQKENI come from the germline V gene. Trimming left V 1 base short and J 0 bases short, with 10 bases between. DNA for the CDR3: TGTGCCAGCTCACCACGGTCCCAGTATAGCAATCAGCCCCAGCATTTT. It specifies CASSPRSQYSNQPQHF.

The J gene is TRBJ2-1, the V gene TRBV24-1; the match to TRBD2 covers 9 bases. V shed 3 bases, J shed 4 bases, and the junction held 12 bases outside the gene matches. Germline CDR1 KGHDR, CDR2 SFDVKD. This CDR3 is built from 18 residues. CDR3 sequence: CATSDTSGRGGIYNEQFF. CDR3 sequence (DNA): TGTGCCACCAGTGATACCTCGGGGCGGGGGGGAATTTACAATGAGCAGTTCTTC.

The rearrangement joins TRBV19 to TRBJ2-7; 7 nucleotides match TRBD1. The CDR3 extends over 13 amino acids. CDR1 and CDR2 (germline): LNHDA, SQIVND (reference sequence). Trimming took 5 bases from V and 5 from J; bases not matched to a gene: 6. This CDR3 is CASSAGGWDEQYF. CDR3 DNA: TGTGCCAGTAGTGCAGGGGGATGGGACGAGCAGTACTTC.